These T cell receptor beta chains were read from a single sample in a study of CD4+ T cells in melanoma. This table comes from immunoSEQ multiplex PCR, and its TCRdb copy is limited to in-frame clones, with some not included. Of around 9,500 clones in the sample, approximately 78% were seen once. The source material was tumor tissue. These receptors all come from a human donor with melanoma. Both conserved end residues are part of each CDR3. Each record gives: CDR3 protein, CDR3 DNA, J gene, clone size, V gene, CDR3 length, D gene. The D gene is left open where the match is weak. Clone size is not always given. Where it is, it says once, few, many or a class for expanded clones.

CDR3 protein: CAISDPSSYNSPLHF; CDR3 DNA: TGTGCCATCAGTGACCCCAGCTCCTATAATTCACCCCTCCACTTT; J gene: TRBJ1-6; clone size: few; V gene: TRBV10-3; CDR3 length: 15; D gene: .
CDR3 protein: CARSLASPNQPQHF; CDR3 DNA: TGTGCCAGAAGCTTGGCCAGCCCCAATCAGCCCCAGCATTTT; J gene: TRBJ1-5; clone size: .; V gene: TRBV5-3; CDR3 length: 14; D gene: .
CDR3 protein: CSVDVYTF; CDR3 DNA: TGCAGCGTTGACGTCTACACCTTC; J gene: TRBJ1-2; clone size: .; V gene: TRBV29-1; CDR3 length: 8; D gene: .
CDR3 protein: CASSLYAFGTSGTDTQYF; CDR3 DNA: TGTGCCAGCAGTTTATATGCTTTTGGGACTAGCGGCACAGATACGCAGTATTTT; J gene: TRBJ2-3; clone size: medium-sized; V gene: TRBV27; CDR3 length: 18; D gene: TRBD2
CDR3 protein: CASSLFPGDRYEQYF; CDR3 DNA: TGTGCCAGCAGCTTATTCCCAGGGGATCGCTACGAGCAGTACTTC; J gene: TRBJ2-7; clone size: .; V gene: TRBV7-9; CDR3 length: 15; D gene: .
CDR3 protein: CASSIVGPPGAFF; CDR3 DNA: TGTGCCAGTAGTATAGTGGGACCCCCAGGCGCTTTCTTT; J gene: TRBJ1-1; clone size: .; V gene: TRBV19; CDR3 length: 13; D gene: .
CDR3 protein: CASSRHGTNTGELFF; CDR3 DNA: TGTGCCAGCAGCCGACATGGAACAAACACCGGGGAGCTGTTTTTT; J gene: TRBJ2-2; clone size: .; V gene: TRBV5-5; CDR3 length: 15; D gene: .
CDR3 protein: CASSIPQVRGGNEQFF; CDR3 DNA: TGTGCCAGTAGTATACCCCAGGTACGGGGTGGCAATGAGCAGTTCTTC; J gene: TRBJ2-1; clone size: .; V gene: TRBV19; CDR3 length: 16; D gene: .
CDR3 protein: CASSEELGPDQPQHF; CDR3 DNA: TGTGCCAGCAGTGAAGAGTTGGGGCCCGATCAGCCCCAGCATTTT; J gene: TRBJ1-5; clone size: medium-sized; V gene: TRBV2; CDR3 length: 15; D gene: .
CDR3 protein: CASSAGTLGHQETQYF; CDR3 DNA: TGTGCCAGCAGCGCGGGGACTTTGGGCCACCAAGAGACCCAGTACTTC; J gene: TRBJ2-5; clone size: .; V gene: TRBV9; CDR3 length: 16; D gene: .
CDR3 protein: CASSPAGQGSTGELFF; CDR3 DNA: TGTGCCAGCTCACCAGCGGGACAGGGCTCCACCGGGGAGCTGTTTTTT; J gene: TRBJ2-2; clone size: .; V gene: TRBV18; CDR3 length: 16; D gene: TRBD1
CDR3 protein: CASSQSGDRGQQPQHF; CDR3 DNA: TGTGCCAGCAGCCAATCTGGAGACAGGGGCCAACAGCCCCAGCATTTT; J gene: TRBJ1-5; clone size: few; V gene: TRBV16; CDR3 length: 16; D gene: TRBD1
CDR3 protein: CASSARADVTDTQYF; CDR3 DNA: TGTGCCAGCAGCGCACGGGCGGACGTGACAGATACGCAGTATTTT; J gene: TRBJ2-3; clone size: .; V gene: TRBV9; CDR3 length: 15; D gene: .
CDR3 protein: CASSEWDRGNNEQFF; CDR3 DNA: TGTGCCAGCAGTGAATGGGACAGGGGAAACAATGAGCAGTTCTTC; J gene: TRBJ2-1; clone size: .; V gene: TRBV2; CDR3 length: 15; D gene: TRBD1
CDR3 protein: CASSYSSAGLNTEAFF; CDR3 DNA: TGTGCCAGCAGTTACTCGAGTGCCGGGCTGAACACTGAAGCTTTCTTT; J gene: TRBJ1-1; clone size: .; V gene: TRBV6-5; CDR3 length: 16; D gene: .
CDR3 protein: CASSPDSDIGPQHF; CDR3 DNA: TGTGCCAGCAGCCCGGACAGTGATATCGGGCCCCAGCATTTT; J gene: TRBJ1-5; clone size: few; V gene: TRBV11-1; CDR3 length: 14; D gene: .
CDR3 protein: CASSPRMVAGEETQYF; CDR3 DNA: TGCGCCAGCAGCCCGAGAATGGTAGCGGGGGAAGAGACCCAGTACTTC; J gene: TRBJ2-5; clone size: .; V gene: TRBV5-1; CDR3 length: 16; D gene: TRBD2
CDR3 protein: CASSGSNQPQHF; CDR3 DNA: TGTGCCAGCTCAGGAAGCAATCAGCCCCAGCATTTT; J gene: TRBJ1-5; clone size: .; V gene: TRBV6-1; CDR3 length: 12; D gene: .
CDR3 protein: CASSLERADEQYF; CDR3 DNA: TGCGCCAGCAGCTTGGAGAGGGCTGACGAGCAGTACTTC; J gene: TRBJ2-7; clone size: .; V gene: TRBV5-1; CDR3 length: 13; D gene: .
CDR3 protein: CASKGVYNQPQHF; CDR3 DNA: TGTGCCAGCAAGGGGGTCTATAATCAGCCCCAGCATTTT; J gene: TRBJ1-5; clone size: .; V gene: TRBV19; CDR3 length: 13; D gene: .
CDR3 protein: CASSLYLQSVTDTQYF; CDR3 DNA: TGTGCCAGCAGCTTATATCTCCAGTCGGTCACAGATACGCAGTATTTT; J gene: TRBJ2-3; clone size: once; V gene: TRBV7-2; CDR3 length: 16; D gene: .